Sequencing of this T cell receptor (beta chain) was carried out in a study of cytomegalovirus exposure and HLA in healthy donors. This clone was found a few times. In the PCR, 60 Vbeta and 13 Jbeta primers were used. The assay was immunoSEQ multiplex PCR, and TCRdb's table has in-frame clones only and misses some. The data show about 82,000 clones, 10% seen once. V gave up 5 bases and J gave up 0 bases, with 17 bases separating them. This CDR3 contains 16 residues. Germline-derived CDR1 and CDR2 are GTSNPN and SVGIG (reference sequence). Source material: PBMCs. The chain uses TRBV30 and TRBJ2-4, with D possibly being TRBD2 (6 bases). The clonotype comes from a man between 60 and 70 years old in good health and CMV-seropositive. CDR3 residues: CAWAIGGTVAKNIQYF. The DNA for the CDR3 is TGTGCCTGGGCGATTGGGGGGACCGTAGCCAAAAACATTCAGTACTTC.